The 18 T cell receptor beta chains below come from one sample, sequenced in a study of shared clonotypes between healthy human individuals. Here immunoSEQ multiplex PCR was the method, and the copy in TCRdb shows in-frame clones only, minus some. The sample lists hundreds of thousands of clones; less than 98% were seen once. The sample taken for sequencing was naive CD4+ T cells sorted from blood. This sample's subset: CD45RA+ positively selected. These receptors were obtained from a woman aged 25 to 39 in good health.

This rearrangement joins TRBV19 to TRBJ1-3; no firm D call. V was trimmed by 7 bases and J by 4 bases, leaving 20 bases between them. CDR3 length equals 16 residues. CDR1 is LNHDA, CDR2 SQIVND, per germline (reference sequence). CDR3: CASTLKPPRAGNTIYF. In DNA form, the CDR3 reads TGTGCCAGTACCCTGAAGCCGCCCCGAGCGGGAAACACCATATATTTT.

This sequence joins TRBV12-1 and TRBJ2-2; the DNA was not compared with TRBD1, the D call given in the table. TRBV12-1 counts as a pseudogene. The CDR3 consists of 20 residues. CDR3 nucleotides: TGTGCCAGCAATCTTTGTTTCTCTCAGGGTGGTTCCTTGGACACCGGGGAGCTGTTTTTT. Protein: CASNLCFSQGGSLDTGELFF.

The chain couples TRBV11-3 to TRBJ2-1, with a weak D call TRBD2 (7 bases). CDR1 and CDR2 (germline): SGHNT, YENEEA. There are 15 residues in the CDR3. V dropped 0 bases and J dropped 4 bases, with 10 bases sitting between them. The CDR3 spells CASSLDAGAYNEQFF. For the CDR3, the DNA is TGTGCCAGCAGCTTAGATGCGGGGGCGTACAATGAGCAGTTCTTC. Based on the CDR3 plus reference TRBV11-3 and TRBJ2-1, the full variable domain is EAGVVQSPRYKIIEKKQPVAFWCNPISGHNTLYWYLQNLGQGPELLIRYENEEAVDDSQLPKDRFSAERLKGVDSTLKIQPAELGDSAVYLCASSLDAGAYNEQFFGPGTRLTVL.

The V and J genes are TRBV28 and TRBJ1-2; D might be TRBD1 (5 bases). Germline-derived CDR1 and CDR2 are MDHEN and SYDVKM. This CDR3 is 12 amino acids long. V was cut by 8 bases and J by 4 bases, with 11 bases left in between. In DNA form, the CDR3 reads TGTGCCAGCGGGGGGAGTGGCTATGGCTACACCTTC. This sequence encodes CASGGSGYGYTF.

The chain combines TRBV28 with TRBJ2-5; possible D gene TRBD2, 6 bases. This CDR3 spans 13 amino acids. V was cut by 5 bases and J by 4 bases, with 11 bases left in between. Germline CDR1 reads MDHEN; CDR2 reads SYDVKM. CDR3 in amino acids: CASSPGTLETQYF. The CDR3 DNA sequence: TGTGCCAGCAGTCCCGGGACTTTAGAGACCCAGTACTTC.

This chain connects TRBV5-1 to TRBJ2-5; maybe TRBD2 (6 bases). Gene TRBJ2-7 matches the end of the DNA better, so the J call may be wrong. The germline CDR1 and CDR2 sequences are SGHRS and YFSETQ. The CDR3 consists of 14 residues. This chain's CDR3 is CASSRLAEAYEQYF. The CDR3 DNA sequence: TGCGCCAGCAGCCGATTAGCGGAGGCCTACGAGCAGTACTTC.

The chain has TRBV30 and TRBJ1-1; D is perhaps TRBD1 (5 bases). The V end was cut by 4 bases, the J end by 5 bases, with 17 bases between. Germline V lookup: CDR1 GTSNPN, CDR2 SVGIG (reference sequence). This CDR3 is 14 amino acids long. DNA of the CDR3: TGTGCCTGGACATCCGGGGGGAGTAGAACTGAAGCTTTCTTT. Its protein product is CAWTSGGSRTEAFF.

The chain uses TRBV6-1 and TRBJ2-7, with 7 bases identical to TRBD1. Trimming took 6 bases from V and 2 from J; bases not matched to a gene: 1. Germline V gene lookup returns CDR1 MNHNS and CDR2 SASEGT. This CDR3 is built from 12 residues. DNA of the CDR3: TGTGCCAGCAGGACAGGGACCTACGAGCAGTACTTC. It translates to CASRTGTYEQYF.

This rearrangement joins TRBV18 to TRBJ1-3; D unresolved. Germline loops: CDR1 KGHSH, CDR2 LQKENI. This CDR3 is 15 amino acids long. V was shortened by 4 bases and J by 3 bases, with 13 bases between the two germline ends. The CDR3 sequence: CASSRLLVDGNTIYF. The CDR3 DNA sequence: TGTGCCAGCTCACGGCTGCTGGTTGATGGAAACACCATATATTTT.

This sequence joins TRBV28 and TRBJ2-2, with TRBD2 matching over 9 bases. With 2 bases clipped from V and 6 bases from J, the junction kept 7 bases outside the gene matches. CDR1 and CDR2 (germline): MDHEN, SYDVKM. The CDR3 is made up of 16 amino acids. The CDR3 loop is CASSLGGSGRAGELFF. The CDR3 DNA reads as TGTGCCAGCAGTTTAGGTGGTAGCGGGAGAGCCGGGGAGCTGTTTTTT.

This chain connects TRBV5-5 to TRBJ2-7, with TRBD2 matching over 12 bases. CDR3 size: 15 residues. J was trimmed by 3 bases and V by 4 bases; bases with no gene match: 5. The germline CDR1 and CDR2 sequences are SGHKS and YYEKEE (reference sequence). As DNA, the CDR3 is TGTGCCAGCAGCCCGACTAGCGGGAGCTTCTACGAGCAGTACTTC. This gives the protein CASSPTSGSFYEQYF.

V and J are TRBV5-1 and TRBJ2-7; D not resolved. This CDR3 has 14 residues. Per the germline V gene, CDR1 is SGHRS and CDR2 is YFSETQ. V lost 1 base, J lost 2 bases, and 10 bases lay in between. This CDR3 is CASSLSSETYEQYF. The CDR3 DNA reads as TGCGCCAGCAGCTTGAGTTCCGAAACCTACGAGCAGTACTTC.

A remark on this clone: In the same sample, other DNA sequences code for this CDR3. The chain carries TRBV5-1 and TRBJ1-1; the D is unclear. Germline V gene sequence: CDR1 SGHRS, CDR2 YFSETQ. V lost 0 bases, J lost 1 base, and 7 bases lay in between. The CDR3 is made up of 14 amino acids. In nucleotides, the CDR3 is TGCGCCAGCAGCTTGGTTGTGGGGAACACTGAAGCTTTCTTT. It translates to CASSLVVGNTEAFF.

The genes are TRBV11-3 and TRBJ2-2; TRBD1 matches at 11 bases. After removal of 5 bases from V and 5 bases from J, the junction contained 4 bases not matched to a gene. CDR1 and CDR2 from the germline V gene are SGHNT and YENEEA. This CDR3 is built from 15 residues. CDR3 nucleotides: TGTGCCAGCAGCGCAGGACAGGGGGCTACCGGGGAGCTGTTTTTT. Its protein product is CASSAGQGATGELFF.

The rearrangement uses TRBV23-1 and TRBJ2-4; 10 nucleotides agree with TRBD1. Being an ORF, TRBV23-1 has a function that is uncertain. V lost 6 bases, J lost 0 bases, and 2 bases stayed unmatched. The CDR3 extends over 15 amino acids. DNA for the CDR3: TGCGCCAGCAGGGACAGGGGGATAGCCAAAAACATTCAGTACTTC. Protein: CASRDRGIAKNIQYF.

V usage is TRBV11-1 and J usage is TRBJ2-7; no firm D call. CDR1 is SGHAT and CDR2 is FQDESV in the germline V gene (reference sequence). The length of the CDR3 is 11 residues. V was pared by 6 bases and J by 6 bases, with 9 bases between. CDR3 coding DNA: TGTGCCAGCAGTTCGCCTGGCGAGCAGTACTTC. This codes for CASSSPGEQYF.

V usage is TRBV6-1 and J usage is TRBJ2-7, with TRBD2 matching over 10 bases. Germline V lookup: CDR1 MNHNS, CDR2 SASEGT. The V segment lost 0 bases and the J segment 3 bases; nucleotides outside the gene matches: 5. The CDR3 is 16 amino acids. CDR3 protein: CASSEAGASGSYEQYF. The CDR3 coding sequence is TGTGCCAGCAGTGAAGCGGGGGCTAGCGGGAGCTACGAGCAGTACTTC.

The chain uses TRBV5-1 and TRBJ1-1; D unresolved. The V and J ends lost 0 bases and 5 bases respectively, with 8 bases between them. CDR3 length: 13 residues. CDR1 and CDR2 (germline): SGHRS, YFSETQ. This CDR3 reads CASSLAEGTEAFF. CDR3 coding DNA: TGCGCCAGCAGCTTGGCCGAGGGTACTGAAGCTTTCTTT.